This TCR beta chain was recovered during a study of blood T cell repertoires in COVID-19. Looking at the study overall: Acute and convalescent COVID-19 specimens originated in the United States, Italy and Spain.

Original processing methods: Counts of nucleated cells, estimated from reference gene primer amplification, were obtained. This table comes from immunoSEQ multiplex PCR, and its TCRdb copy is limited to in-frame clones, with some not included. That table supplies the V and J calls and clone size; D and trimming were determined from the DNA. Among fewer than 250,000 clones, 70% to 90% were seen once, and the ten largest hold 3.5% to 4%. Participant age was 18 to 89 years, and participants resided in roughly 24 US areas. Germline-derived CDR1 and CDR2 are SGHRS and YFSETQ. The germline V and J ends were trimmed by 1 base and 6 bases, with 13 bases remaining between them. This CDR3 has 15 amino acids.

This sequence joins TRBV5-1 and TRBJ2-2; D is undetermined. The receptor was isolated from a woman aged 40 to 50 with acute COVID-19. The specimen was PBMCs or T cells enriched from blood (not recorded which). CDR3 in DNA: TGCGCCAGCAGCTTGCGTCTCCAGGCCCCCGGGGAGCTGTTTTTT. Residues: CASSLRLQAPGELFF.